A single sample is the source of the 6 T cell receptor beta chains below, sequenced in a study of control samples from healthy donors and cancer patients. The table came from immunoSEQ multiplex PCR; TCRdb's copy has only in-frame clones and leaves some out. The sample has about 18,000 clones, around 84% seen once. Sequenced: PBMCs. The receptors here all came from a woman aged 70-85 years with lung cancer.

The CDR3 bases are TGCGCCAGCAGCCCGGACGGCAACTATGGCTACACCTTC. It specifies CASSPDGNYGYTF. The chain employs TRBV5-1 and TRBJ1-2; D ambiguous. CDR1 SGHRS and CDR2 YFSETQ come from the germline V gene. V dropped 4 bases and J dropped 2 bases, with 9 bases sitting between them. This CDR3 is built from 13 residues.

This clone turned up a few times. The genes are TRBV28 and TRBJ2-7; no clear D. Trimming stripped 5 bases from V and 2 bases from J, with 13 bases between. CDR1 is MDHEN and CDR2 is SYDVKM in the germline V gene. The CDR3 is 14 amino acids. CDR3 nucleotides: TGTGCCAGCAGTCCGACCGAACAAACCTACGAGCAGTACTTC. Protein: CASSPTEQTYEQYF.

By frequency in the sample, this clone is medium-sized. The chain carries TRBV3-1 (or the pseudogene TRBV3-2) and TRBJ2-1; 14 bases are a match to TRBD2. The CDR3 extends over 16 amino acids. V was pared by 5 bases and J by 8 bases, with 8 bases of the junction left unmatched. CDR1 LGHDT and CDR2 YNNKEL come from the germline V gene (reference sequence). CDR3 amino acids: CASSSRTSGRSHEQFF. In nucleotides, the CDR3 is TGTGCCAGCAGCTCTCGGACTAGCGGGAGGTCTCATGAGCAGTTCTTC.

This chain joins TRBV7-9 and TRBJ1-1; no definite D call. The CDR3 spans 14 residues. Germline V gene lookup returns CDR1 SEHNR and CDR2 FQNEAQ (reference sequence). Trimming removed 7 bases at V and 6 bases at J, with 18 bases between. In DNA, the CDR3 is TGTGCCAGCACCTCTGATTGGGATCACGCTGAAGCTTTCTTT. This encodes CASTSDWDHAEAFF.

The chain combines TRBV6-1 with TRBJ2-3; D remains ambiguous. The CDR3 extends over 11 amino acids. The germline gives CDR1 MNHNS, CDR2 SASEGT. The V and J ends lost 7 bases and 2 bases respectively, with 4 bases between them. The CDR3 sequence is CASTYTDTQYF. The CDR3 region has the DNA TGTGCCAGCACCTACACAGATACGCAGTATTTT.

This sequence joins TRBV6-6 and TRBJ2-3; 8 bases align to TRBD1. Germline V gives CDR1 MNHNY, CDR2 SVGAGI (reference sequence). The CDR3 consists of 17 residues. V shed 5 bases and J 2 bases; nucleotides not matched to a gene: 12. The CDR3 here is CASSQQKTGALTDTQYF. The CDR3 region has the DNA TGTGCCAGCAGTCAACAAAAGACAGGGGCCCTCACAGATACGCAGTATTTT.